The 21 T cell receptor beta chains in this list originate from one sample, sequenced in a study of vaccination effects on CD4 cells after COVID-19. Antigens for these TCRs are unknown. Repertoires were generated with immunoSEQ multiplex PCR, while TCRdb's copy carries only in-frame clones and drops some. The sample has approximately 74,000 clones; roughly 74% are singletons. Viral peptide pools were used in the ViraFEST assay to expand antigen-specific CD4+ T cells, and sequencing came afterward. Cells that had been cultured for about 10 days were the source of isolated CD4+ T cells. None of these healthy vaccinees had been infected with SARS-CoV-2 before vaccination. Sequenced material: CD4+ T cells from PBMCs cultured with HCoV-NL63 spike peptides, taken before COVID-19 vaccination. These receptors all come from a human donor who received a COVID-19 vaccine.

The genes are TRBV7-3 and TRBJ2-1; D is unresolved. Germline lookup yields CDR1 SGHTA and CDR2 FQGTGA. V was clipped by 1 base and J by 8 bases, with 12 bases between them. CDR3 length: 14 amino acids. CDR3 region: CASSLRPAKHEQFF. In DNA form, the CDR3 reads TGTGCCAGCAGCTTAAGACCAGCTAAGCATGAGCAGTTCTTC. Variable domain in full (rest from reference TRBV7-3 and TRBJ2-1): GAGVSQTPSNKVTEKGKYVELRCDPISGHTALYWYRQSLGQGPEFLIYFQGTGAADDSGLPNDRFFAVRPEGSVSTLKIQRTERGDSAVYLCASSLRPAKHEQFFGPGTRLTVL.

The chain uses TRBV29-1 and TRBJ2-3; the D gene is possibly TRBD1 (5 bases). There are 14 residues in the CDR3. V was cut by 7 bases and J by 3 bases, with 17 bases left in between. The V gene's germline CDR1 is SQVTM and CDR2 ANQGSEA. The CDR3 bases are TGCAGCGCGCCCCGCAGGGCCGCTACAGATACGCAGTATTTT. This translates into CSAPRRAATDTQYF.

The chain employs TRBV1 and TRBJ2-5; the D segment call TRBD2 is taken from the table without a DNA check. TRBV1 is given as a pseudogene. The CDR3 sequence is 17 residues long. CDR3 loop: CTSSQGAHEGLQETQYF. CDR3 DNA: TGCACCAGCAGCCAAGGAGCTCACGAGGGACTTCAAGAGACCCAGTACTTC.

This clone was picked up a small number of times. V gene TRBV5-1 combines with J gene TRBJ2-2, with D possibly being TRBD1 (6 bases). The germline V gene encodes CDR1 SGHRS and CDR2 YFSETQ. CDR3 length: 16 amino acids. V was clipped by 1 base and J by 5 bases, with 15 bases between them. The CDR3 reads CASSLTYGQPTGELFF. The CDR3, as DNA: TGCGCCAGCAGCTTGACTTATGGACAGCCTACCGGGGAGCTGTTTTTT.

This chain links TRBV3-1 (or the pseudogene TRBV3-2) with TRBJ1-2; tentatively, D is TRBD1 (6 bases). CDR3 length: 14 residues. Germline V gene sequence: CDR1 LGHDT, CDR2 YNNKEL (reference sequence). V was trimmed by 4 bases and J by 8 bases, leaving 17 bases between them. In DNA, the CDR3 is TGTGCCAGCAGCCTTAGCAGGGGAACGGGCGGCTACACCTTC. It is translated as CASSLSRGTGGYTF.

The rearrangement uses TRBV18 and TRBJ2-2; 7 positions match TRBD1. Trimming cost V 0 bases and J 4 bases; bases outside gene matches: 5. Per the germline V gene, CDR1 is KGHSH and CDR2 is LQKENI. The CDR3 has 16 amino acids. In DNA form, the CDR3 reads TGTGCCAGCTCACCACCGTACGGGACAGCCACCGGGGAGCTGTTTTTT. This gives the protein CASSPPYGTATGELFF. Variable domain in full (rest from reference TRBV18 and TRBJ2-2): NAGVMQNPRHLVRRRGQEARLRCSPMKGHSHVYWYRQLPEEGLKFMVYLQKENIIDESGMPKERFSAEFPKEGPSILRIQQVVRGDSAAYFCASSPPYGTATGELFFGEGSRLTVL.

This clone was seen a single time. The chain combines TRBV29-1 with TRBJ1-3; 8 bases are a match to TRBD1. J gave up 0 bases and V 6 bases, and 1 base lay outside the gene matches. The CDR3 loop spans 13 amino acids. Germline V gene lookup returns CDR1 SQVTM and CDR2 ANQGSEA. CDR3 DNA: TGCAGCGTGACAGGGGCCTCTGGAAACACCATATATTTT. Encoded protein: CSVTGASGNTIYF.

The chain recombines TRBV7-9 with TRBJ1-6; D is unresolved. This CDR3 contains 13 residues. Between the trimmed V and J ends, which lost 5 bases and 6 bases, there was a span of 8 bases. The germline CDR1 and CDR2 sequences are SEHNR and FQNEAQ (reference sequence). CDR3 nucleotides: TGTGCCAGCAGCCCTGGGTTTAATTCACCCCTCCACTTT. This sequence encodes CASSPGFNSPLHF.

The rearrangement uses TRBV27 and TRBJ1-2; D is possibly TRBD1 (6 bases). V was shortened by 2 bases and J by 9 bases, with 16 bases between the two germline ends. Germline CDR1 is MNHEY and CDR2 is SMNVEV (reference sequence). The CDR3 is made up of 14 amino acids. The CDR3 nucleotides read TGTGCCAGCAGTTTAATGAACAGGGAAAGGAGCTACACCTTC. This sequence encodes CASSLMNRERSYTF.

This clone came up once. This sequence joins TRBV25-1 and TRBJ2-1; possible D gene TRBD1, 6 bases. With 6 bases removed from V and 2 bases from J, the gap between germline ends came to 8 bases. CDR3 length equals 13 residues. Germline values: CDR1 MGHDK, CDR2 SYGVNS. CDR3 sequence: CASRQGPYNEQFF. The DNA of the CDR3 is TGTGCCAGCAGACAGGGCCCCTACAATGAGCAGTTCTTC.

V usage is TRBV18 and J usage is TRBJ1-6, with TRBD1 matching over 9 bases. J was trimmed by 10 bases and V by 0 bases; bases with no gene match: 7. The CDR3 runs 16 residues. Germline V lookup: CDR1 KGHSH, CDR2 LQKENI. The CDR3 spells CASSPPWGQGESPLHF. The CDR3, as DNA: TGTGCCAGCTCACCACCCTGGGGACAGGGAGAATCACCCCTCCACTTT.

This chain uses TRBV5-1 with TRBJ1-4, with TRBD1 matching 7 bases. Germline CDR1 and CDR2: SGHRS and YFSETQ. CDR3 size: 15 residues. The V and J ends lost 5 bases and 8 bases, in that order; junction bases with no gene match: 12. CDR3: CASRGRGGVGEKLFF. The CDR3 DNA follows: TGCGCCAGCAGGGGTCGAGGGGGCGTAGGGGAAAAACTGTTTTTT.

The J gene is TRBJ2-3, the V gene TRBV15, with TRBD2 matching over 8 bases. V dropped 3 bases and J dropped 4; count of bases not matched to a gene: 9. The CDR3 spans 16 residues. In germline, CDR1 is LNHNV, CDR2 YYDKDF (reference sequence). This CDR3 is CATSRVFGGGPDTQYF. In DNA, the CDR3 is TGTGCCACCAGCAGGGTCTTCGGGGGGGGGCCAGATACGCAGTATTTT.

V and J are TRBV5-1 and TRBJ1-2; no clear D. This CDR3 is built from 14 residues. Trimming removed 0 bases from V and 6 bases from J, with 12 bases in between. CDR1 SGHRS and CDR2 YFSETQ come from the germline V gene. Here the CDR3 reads CASSLVPANDGYTF. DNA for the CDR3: TGCGCCAGCAGCTTGGTTCCAGCCAATGATGGCTACACCTTC.

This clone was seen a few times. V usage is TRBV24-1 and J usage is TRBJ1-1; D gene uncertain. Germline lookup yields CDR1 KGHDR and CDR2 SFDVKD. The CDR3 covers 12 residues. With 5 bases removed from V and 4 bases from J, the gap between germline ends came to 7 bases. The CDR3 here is CATSGPGTEAFF. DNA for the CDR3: TGTGCCACCAGTGGACCGGGCACTGAAGCTTTCTTT.

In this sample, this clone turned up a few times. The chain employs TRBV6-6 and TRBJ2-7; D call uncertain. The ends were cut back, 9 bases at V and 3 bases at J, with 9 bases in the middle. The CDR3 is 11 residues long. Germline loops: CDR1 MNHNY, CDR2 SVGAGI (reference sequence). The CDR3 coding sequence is TGTGCCAGTGGTTATGGCTACGAGCAGTACGTC. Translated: CASGYGYEQYV.

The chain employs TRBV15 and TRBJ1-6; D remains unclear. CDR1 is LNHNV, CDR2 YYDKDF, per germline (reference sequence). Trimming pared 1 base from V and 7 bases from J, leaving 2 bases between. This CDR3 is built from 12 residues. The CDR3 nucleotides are TGTGCCACCAGCAGAGGGAATTCACCCCTCCACTTT. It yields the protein CATSRGNSPLHF.

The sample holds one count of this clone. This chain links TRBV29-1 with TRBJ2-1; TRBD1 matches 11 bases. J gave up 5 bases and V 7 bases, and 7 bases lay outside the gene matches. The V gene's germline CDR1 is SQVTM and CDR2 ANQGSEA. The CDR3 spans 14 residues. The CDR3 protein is CSARDRGVHNEQFF. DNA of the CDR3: TGCAGCGCGAGGGACAGGGGGGTCCACAATGAGCAGTTCTTC.

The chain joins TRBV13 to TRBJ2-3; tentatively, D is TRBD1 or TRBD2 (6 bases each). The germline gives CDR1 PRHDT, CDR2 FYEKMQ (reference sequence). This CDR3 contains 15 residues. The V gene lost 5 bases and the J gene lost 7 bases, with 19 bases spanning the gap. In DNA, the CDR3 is TGTGCCAGCAGCCCCGGGGGCCATAGGACTAATACGCAGTATTTT. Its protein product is CASSPGGHRTNTQYF.

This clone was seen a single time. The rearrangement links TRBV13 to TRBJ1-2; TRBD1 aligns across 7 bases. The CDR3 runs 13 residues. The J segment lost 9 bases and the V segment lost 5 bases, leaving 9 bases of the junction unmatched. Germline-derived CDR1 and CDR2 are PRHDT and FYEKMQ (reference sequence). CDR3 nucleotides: TGTGCCAGCAGCGCTCGACAGGGACGCAGCTACACCTTC. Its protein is CASSARQGRSYTF.

DNA of the CDR3: TGTGCCAGCAGTTACCAGGGCACTTCCTACGAGCAGTACGTC. As protein: CASSYQGTSYEQYV. The V and J genes are TRBV6-6 and TRBJ2-7, with D tentatively TRBD1 (5 bases). The V and J ends lost 2 bases and 1 base respectively, with 9 bases between them. The CDR3 sequence is 14 residues long. Germline-derived CDR1 and CDR2 are MNHNY and SVGAGI (reference sequence).